This TCR beta chain came from a study of blood T cell repertoires in COVID-19. Background on the study: Samples taken during acute and convalescent COVID-19 were collected in the United States, Italy and Spain. The analysed material was cDNA or gDNA that came from T cells, B-cell-depleted T cells, or PBMCs.

Original processing methods: It was from reference gene primer amplification that nucleated cell counts were estimated. The table came from immunoSEQ multiplex PCR; TCRdb's copy has only in-frame clones and leaves some out. Clone size and V and J calls were adopted from that table, with D and trimming inferred from the DNA. The sample has 200,000 to 300,000 clones; about 89% are singletons. This clone was seen once. V lost 5 bases, J lost 1 base, and 20 bases lay in between. The germline V gene encodes CDR1 MNHNY and CDR2 SVGAGI (reference sequence). This CDR3 has 17 residues. The sample consisted of peripheral blood. The sequence was obtained from a woman in her 50s with acute or convalescent COVID-19. The rearrangement joins TRBV6-6 to TRBJ1-1; perhaps TRBD1 as D (6 bases). The DNA for the CDR3 is TGTGCCAGCAGTCAAACGAACAGGGTAGGGGAGAACACTGAAGCTTTCTTT. Translation gives CASSQTNRVGENTEAFF.